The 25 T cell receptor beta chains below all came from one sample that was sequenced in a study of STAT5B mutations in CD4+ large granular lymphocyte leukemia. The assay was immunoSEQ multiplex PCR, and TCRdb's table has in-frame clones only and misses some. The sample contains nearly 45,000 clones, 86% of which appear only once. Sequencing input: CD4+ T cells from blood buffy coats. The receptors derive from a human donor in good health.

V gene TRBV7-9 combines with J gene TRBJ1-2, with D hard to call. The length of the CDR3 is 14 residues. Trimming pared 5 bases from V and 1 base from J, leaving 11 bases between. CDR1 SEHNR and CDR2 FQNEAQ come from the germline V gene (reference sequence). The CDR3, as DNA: TGTGCCAGCAGCGCCGCTACAGTTAACTATGGCTACACCTTC. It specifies CASSAATVNYGYTF.

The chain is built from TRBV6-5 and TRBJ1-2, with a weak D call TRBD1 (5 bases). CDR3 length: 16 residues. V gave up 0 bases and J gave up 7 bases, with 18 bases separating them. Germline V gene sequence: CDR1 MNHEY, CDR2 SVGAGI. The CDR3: CASSYSWTPDLVGYTF. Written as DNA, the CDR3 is TGTGCCAGCAGTTACTCGTGGACACCGGATCTTGTTGGCTACACCTTC.

For the CDR3, the DNA is TGTGCCAGCAGTGAACTCGGACTAGCGGGAAGCACAGATACGCAGTATTTT. The encoded protein is CASSELGLAGSTDTQYF. J is TRBJ2-3 and V is TRBV25-1, with 12 positions matching TRBD2. CDR1 and CDR2 (germline): MGHDK, SYGVNS. The CDR3 spans 17 residues. J lost 0 bases, V lost 2 bases, and 3 bases had no gene match.

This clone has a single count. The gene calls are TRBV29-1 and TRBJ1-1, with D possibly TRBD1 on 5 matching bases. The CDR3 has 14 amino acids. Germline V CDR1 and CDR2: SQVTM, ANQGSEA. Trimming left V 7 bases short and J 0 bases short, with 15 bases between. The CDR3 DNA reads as TGCAGCGCGACAGTAAACCTCATGAACACTGAAGCTTTCTTT. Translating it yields CSATVNLMNTEAFF. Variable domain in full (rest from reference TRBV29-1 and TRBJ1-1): SAVISQKPSRDICQRGTSLTIQCQVDSQVTMMFWYRQQPGQSLTLIATANQGSEATYESGFVIDKFPISRPNLTFSTLTVSNMSPEDSSIYLCSATVNLMNTEAFFGQGTRLTVV.

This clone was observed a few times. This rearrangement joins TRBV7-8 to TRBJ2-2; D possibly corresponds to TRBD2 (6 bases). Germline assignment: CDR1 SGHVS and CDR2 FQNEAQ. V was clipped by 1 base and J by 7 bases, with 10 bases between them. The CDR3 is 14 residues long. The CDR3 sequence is CASSLGASVGELFF. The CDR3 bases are TGTGCCAGCAGCTTAGGGGCTAGCGTCGGGGAGCTGTTTTTT.

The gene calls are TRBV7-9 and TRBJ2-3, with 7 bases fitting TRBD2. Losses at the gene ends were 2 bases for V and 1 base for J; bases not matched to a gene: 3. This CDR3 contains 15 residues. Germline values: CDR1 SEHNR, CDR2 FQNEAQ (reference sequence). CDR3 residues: CASSLLAEGTDTQYF. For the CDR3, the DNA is TGTGCCAGCAGCTTACTAGCGGAGGGCACAGATACGCAGTATTTT.

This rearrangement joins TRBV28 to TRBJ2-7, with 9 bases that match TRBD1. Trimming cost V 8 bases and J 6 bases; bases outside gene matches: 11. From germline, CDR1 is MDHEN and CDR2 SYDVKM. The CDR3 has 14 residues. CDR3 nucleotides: TGTGCCAGCGTTCGGGACAGGGTCACGGGCGAGCAGTACTTC. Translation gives CASVRDRVTGEQYF.

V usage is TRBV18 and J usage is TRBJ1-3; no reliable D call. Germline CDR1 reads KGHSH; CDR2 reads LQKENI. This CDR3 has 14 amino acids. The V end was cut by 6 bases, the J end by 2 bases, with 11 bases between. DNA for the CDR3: TGTGCCAGCTCCCCCGGAAGGACTGGAAACACCATATATTTT. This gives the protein CASSPGRTGNTIYF.

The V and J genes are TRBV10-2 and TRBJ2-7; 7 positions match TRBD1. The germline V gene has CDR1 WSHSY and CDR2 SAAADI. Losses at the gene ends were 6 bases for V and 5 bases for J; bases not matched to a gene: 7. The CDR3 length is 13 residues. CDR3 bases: TGCGCCAGCAGCTTGACAGGGTTCAACGAGCAGTACTTC. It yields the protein CASSLTGFNEQYF.

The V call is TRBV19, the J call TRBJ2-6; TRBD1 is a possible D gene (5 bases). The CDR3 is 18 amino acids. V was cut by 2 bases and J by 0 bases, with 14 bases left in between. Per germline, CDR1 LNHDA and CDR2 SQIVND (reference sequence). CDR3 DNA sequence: TGTGCCAGTAGTATATCAGGGCTAGTAAGCTCTGGGGCCAACGTCCTGACTTTC. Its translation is CASSISGLVSSGANVLTF.

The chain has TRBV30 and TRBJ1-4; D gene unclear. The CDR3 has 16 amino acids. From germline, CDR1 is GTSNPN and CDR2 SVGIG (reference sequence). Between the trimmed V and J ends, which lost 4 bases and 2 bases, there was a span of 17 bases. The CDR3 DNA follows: TGTGCCTGGAATAAATCGAGGACGGGTACTAATGAAAAACTGTTTTTT. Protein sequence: CAWNKSRTGTNEKLFF.

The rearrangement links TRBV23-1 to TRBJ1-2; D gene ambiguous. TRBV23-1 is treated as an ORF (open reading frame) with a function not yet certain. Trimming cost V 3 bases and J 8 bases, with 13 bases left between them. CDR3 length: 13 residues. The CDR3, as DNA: TGCGCCAGCAGTCAGGAGCGGTCTCGGGGCTACACCTTC. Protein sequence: CASSQERSRGYTF.

The CDR3 loop reads CSVEERQAVGTEAFF. CDR3 nucleotide sequence: TGCAGCGTTGAAGAAAGACAGGCAGTAGGCACTGAAGCTTTCTTT. This rearrangement joins TRBV29-1 to TRBJ1-1; D possibly corresponds to TRBD1 (6 bases). In germline, CDR1 is SQVTM, CDR2 ANQGSEA. The V and J ends lost 0 bases and 4 bases respectively, with 15 bases between them. The CDR3 loop spans 15 amino acids. Looking up the rest from reference TRBV29-1 and TRBJ1-1 gives the full variable domain: SAVISQKPSRDICQRGTSLTIQCQVDSQVTMMFWYRQQPGQSLTLIATANQGSEATYESGFVIDKFPISRPNLTFSTLTVSNMSPEDSSIYLCSVEERQAVGTEAFFGQGTRLTVV.

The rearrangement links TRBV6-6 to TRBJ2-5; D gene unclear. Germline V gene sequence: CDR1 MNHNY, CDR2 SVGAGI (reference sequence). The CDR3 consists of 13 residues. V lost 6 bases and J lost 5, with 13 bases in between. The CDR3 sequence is CASRPGLVETQYF. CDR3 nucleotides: TGTGCCAGCAGGCCGGGCCTTGTGGAGACCCAGTACTTC.

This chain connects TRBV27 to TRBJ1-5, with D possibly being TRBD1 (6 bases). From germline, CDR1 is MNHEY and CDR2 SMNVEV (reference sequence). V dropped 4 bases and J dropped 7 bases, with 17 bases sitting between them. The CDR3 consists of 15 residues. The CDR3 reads CASSSSDSHRQPQHF. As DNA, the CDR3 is TGTGCCAGCAGTTCATCGGACAGCCATCGACAGCCCCAGCATTTT.

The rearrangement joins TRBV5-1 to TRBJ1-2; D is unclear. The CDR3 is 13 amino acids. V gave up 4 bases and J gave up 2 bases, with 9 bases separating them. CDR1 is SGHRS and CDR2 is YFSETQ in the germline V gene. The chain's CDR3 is CASSLGENYGYTF. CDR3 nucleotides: TGCGCCAGCAGCCTAGGAGAGAACTATGGCTACACCTTC.

The CDR3 bases are TGCAGCGTAGATCGGGGGGACAGGGGGCTTTTTTTGAATTCACCCCTCCACTTT. This translates into CSVDRGDRGLFLNSPLHF. V and J are TRBV29-1 and TRBJ1-6, with 12 positions matching TRBD1. CDR3 length: 18 amino acids. V lost 6 bases to trimming and J lost 7 bases; unmatched junction nucleotides: 16. Germline V gives CDR1 SQVTM, CDR2 ANQGSEA.

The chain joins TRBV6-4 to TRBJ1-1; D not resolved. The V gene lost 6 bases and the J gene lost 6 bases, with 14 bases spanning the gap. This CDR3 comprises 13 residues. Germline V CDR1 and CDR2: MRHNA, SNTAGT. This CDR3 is CASRPKEAPEAFF. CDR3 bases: TGTGCCAGCAGACCGAAGGAGGCTCCTGAAGCTTTCTTT.

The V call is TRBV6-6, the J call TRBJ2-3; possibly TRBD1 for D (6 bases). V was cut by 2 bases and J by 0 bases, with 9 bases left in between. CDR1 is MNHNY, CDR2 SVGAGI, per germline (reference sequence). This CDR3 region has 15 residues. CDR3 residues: CASSYQGSSTDTQYF. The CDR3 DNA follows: TGTGCCAGCAGTTACCAGGGGAGTAGCACAGATACGCAGTATTTT.

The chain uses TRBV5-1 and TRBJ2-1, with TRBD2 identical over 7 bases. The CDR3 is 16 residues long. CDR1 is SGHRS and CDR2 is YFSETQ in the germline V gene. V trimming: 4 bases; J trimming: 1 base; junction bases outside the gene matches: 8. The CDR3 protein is CASSPETGGSYNEQFF. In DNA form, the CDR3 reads TGCGCCAGCAGCCCGGAGACGGGAGGTTCCTACAATGAGCAGTTCTTC. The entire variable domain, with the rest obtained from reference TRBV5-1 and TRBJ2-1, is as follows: KAGVTQTPRYLIKTRGQQVTLSCSPISGHRSVSWYQQTPGQGLQFLFEYFSETQRNKGNFPGRFSGRQFSNSRSEMNVSTLELGDSALYLCASSPETGGSYNEQFFGPGTRLTVL.

The DNA of the CDR3 is TGTGCCAGCAGACCCGGAGGCCTCACGCCGAACACTGAAGCTTTCTTT. Translating gives CASRPGGLTPNTEAFF. This chain links TRBV25-1 with TRBJ1-1; D not resolved. The CDR3 runs 16 residues. V lost 6 bases to trimming and J lost 1 base, with 18 bases between them. CDR1 is MGHDK and CDR2 is SYGVNS in the germline V gene.

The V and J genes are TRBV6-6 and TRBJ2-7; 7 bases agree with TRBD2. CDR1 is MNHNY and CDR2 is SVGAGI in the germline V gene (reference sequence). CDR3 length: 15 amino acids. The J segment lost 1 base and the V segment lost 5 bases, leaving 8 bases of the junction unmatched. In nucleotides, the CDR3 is TGTGCCAGCAGTCCCGGGCGGGGGTTTTCCTACGAGCAGTACTTC. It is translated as CASSPGRGFSYEQYF.

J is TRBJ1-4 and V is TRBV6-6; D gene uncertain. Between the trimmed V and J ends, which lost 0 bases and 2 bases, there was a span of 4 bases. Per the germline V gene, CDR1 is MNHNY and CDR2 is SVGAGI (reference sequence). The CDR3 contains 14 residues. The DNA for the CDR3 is TGTGCCAGCAGTTACTCCCGGACTAATGAAAAACTGTTTTTT. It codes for CASSYSRTNEKLFF.

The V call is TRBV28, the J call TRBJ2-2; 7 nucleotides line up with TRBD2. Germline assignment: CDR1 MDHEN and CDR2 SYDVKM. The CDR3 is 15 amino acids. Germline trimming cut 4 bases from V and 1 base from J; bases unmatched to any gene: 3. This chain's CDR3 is CASSSAGLNTGELFF. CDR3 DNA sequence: TGTGCCAGCAGTTCAGCGGGGTTGAACACCGGGGAGCTGTTTTTT.

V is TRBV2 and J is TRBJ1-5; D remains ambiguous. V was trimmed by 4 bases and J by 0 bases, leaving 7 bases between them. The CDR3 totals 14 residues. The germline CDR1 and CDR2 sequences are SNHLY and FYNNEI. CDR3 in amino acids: CASSGAYSNQPQHF. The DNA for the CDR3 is TGTGCCAGCAGTGGGGCCTATAGCAATCAGCCCCAGCATTTT.